The 28 T cell receptor beta chains listed next were all sequenced from one sample in a study of cytomegalovirus exposure and HLA in healthy donors. The PCR employed 60 Vbeta primers together with 13 Jbeta primers. Assay: immunoSEQ multiplex PCR; the TCRdb copy retains only in-frame clones and omits some. The sample carries approximately 100,000 clones, 65% to 80% recorded once. The material sequenced was PBMCs. Receptor source: a human donor in good health.

This chain links TRBV7-8 with TRBJ1-1; tentatively, D is TRBD1 (5 bases). V was trimmed by 0 bases and J by 4 bases, leaving 9 bases between them. CDR3 size: 14 residues. CDR1 and CDR2 (germline): SGHVS, FQNEAQ. The CDR3 sequence: CASSLAQGGTEAFF. In nucleotides, the CDR3 is TGTGCCAGCAGCTTAGCGCAGGGTGGCACTGAAGCTTTCTTT.

This clone was counted only a few times. This chain uses TRBV19 with TRBJ1-1; D might be TRBD1 (5 bases). The CDR3 runs 14 residues. CDR1 and CDR2 from the germline V gene are LNHDA and SQIVND (reference sequence). The ends were cut back, 3 bases at V and 4 bases at J, with 12 bases in the middle. CDR3 coding DNA: TGTGCCAGTAGTATGGGGGGTCAGGGCACTGAAGCTTTCTTT. The encoded protein is CASSMGGQGTEAFF.

This chain connects TRBV19 to TRBJ2-1; 7 positions match TRBD1. V was clipped by 9 bases and J by 1 base; unmatched bases: 6. This CDR3 is built from 14 residues. Germline lookup yields CDR1 LNHDA and CDR2 SQIVND (reference sequence). The CDR3 DNA follows: TGTGCCAGCGACAGGGTAGGGTCCTACAATGAGCAGTTCTTC. It yields the protein CASDRVGSYNEQFF.

The chain links TRBV7-9 to TRBJ2-3; D is possibly TRBD2 (6 bases). CDR3 size: 16 residues. The germline V gene encodes CDR1 SEHNR and CDR2 FQNEAQ (reference sequence). Trimming removed 4 bases at V and 3 bases at J, with 17 bases between. The CDR3 protein is CASSSRGGARTDTQYF. The DNA for the CDR3 is TGTGCCAGCAGCTCCAGAGGAGGGGCGAGAACAGATACGCAGTATTTT.

This chain connects TRBV7-9 to TRBJ2-3; 12 bases match TRBD1. The V segment lost 0 bases and the J segment 4 bases; nucleotides outside the gene matches: 5. Germline V gene data show CDR1 as SEHNR and CDR2 as FQNEAQ (reference sequence). The CDR3 is 17 residues long. The CDR3, as DNA: TGTGCCAGCAGCTTAGCTGGGACAGGGGGCCTCCCAGATACGCAGTATTTT. Translation: CASSLAGTGGLPDTQYF.

The rearrangement links TRBV19 to TRBJ2-7, with TRBD1 as a possible D gene (5 bases). V was clipped by 1 base and J by 2 bases, with 9 bases between them. CDR3 length: 14 amino acids. Germline CDR1 and CDR2: LNHDA and SQIVND (reference sequence). In nucleotides, the CDR3 is TGTGCCAGTAGTATAGTAGCAGGGACCTACGAGCAGTACTTC. Protein product: CASSIVAGTYEQYF.

This sequence joins TRBV5-4 and TRBJ1-2, with 8 bases aligning to TRBD1. The CDR3 totals 14 residues. Losses at the gene ends were 0 bases for V and 3 bases for J; bases not matched to a gene: 1. Per the germline V gene, CDR1 is SGHNT and CDR2 is YYREEE (reference sequence). CDR3 amino acids: CASSLVGQDYGYTF. CDR3 nucleotide sequence: TGTGCCAGCAGCTTGGTGGGACAGGACTATGGCTACACCTTC.

The chain joins TRBV29-1 to TRBJ1-1; D is ambiguous. CDR1 is SQVTM, CDR2 ANQGSEA, per germline. With 6 bases removed from V and 0 bases from J, the gap between germline ends came to 11 bases. The CDR3 runs to 13 residues. Here the CDR3 DNA reads TGCAGCGTCTTCATAACAGTGAACACTGAAGCTTTCTTT. This encodes CSVFITVNTEAFF.

This sequence joins TRBV2 and TRBJ2-7; D possibly corresponds to TRBD1 (5 bases). Trimming stripped 5 bases from V and 5 bases from J, with 10 bases between. Germline CDR1 reads SNHLY; CDR2 reads FYNNEI. The CDR3 runs to 12 residues. The CDR3 region is CASSIEGDEQYF. The CDR3 region has the DNA TGTGCCAGCAGTATTGAAGGGGACGAGCAGTACTTC. Drawing the rest from reference TRBV2 and TRBJ2-7, the complete variable domain is EPEVTQTPSHQVTQMGQEVILRCVPISNHLYFYWYRQILGQKVEFLVSFYNNEISEKSEIFDDQFSVERPDGSNFTLKIRSTKLEDSAMYFCASSIEGDEQYFGPGTRLTVT.

The rearrangement uses TRBV10-2 and TRBJ1-3, with TRBD1 matching 11 bases. Unmatched junction bases numbered 4, after V lost 6 bases and J lost 3 bases. The germline V gene encodes CDR1 WSHSY and CDR2 SAAADI. CDR3 length: 15 residues. This chain's CDR3 is CASSGGQGVGNTIYF. The CDR3 DNA reads as TGCGCCAGCAGCGGGGGACAGGGGGTTGGAAACACCATATATTTT.

V usage is TRBV7-9 and J usage is TRBJ2-7, with 8 positions matching TRBD1. V shed 9 bases and J 6 bases; nucleotides not matched to a gene: 13. Germline CDR1 reads SEHNR; CDR2 reads FQNEAQ (reference sequence). The length of the CDR3 is 14 residues. This chain's CDR3 is CASHRGQGYIEQYF. The DNA for the CDR3 is TGTGCCAGTCACCGCGGACAGGGATACATCGAGCAGTACTTC.

This clone was detected only a few times. The chain is built from TRBV6-5 and TRBJ1-1, with 10 bases aligning to TRBD1. This CDR3 region has 15 residues. J lost 4 bases, V lost 0 bases, and 2 bases had no gene match. Germline assignment: CDR1 MNHEY and CDR2 SVGAGI. CDR3 residues: CASSYSRDRGTEAFF. In nucleotides, the CDR3 is TGTGCCAGCAGTTACTCGAGGGACAGGGGCACTGAAGCTTTCTTT.

This clone was detected once. The V and J genes are TRBV7-9 and TRBJ2-7; a possible D gene is TRBD2 (6 bases). The CDR3 spans 15 residues. Looked up from germline, CDR1 is SEHNR and CDR2 is FQNEAQ (reference sequence). The V end lost 5 bases, the J end lost 7 bases, and 21 bases lay between the germline ends. The CDR3 region has the DNA TGTGCCAGCAGCCCAAAAGGGACTCCCTTCGGGGAGCAGTACTTC. It codes for CASSPKGTPFGEQYF.

This clone has more than one count but fewer than ten. The CDR3 DNA reads as TGTGCCAGTAAACAGGAGGGAGACTCTGGAAACACCATATATTTT. Protein: CASKQEGDSGNTIYF. This rearrangement joins TRBV2 to TRBJ1-3, with D tentatively TRBD1 (5 bases). Germline-derived CDR1 and CDR2 are SNHLY and FYNNEI. There are 15 residues in the CDR3. V was trimmed by 9 bases and J by 0 bases, leaving 15 bases between them.

In nucleotides, the CDR3 is TGTGCCAGCAGCTTCACTGGGACAGACACCGGGGAGCTGTTTTTT. Amino acids: CASSFTGTDTGELFF. The chain recombines TRBV7-9 with TRBJ2-2; 7 nucleotides agree with TRBD1. This CDR3 comprises 15 residues. Germline V gives CDR1 SEHNR, CDR2 FQNEAQ (reference sequence). Trimming cost V 3 bases and J 3 bases; bases outside gene matches: 4.

This chain uses TRBV12-5 with TRBJ2-3; the match to TRBD2 covers 16 bases. The CDR3 runs to 16 residues. CDR1 is LGHNT, CDR2 FRNRAP, per germline. The V and J ends lost 6 bases and 2 bases, in that order; junction bases with no gene match: 2. The CDR3 DNA reads as TGTGCTAGTGGGGGACTAGCGGGGGGGTACACAGATACGCAGTATTTT. As protein: CASGGLAGGYTDTQYF. Supplemented by reference TRBV12-5 and TRBJ2-3, the full variable domain reads DARVTQTPRHKVTEMGQEVTMRCQPILGHNTVFWYRQTMMQGLELLAYFRNRAPLDDSGMPKDRFSAEMPDATLATLKIQPSEPRDSAVYFCASGGLAGGYTDTQYFGPGTRLTVL.

The CDR3 DNA reads TGTGCCAGCAGTGAACTAGCGGGGGACACCGGGGAGCTGTTTTTT. Its protein product is CASSELAGDTGELFF. The chain uses TRBV6-1 and TRBJ2-2, with 10 bases lining up with TRBD2. CDR1 and CDR2 from the germline V gene are MNHNS and SASEGT. Trimming took 2 bases from V and 3 from J; bases not matched to a gene: 0. The CDR3 runs 15 residues.

The chain combines TRBV6-1 with TRBJ2-3; 7 bases align to TRBD2. The CDR3 is 15 residues long. After removal of 1 base from V and 3 bases from J, the junction contained 4 bases not matched to a gene. Germline V gene sequence: CDR1 MNHNS, CDR2 SASEGT. In DNA form, the CDR3 reads TGTGCCAGCAGTGAAGGGGCCGGGAGGACAGATACGCAGTATTTT. Translating gives CASSEGAGRTDTQYF.

This chain joins TRBV18 and TRBJ1-5; weak D call: TRBD1 (6 bases). V shed 6 bases and J shed 2 bases, with 14 bases lying between them. The CDR3 covers 15 residues. Germline V lookup: CDR1 KGHSH, CDR2 LQKENI. The CDR3 reads CASSTQGSGNQPQHF. The DNA for the CDR3 is TGTGCCAGCTCTACCCAGGGGTCTGGCAATCAGCCCCAGCATTTT.

CDR3 loop: CAWSRGGHTEAFF. Here the CDR3 DNA reads TGTGCCTGGAGTAGAGGGGGCCACACTGAAGCTTTCTTT. This sequence joins TRBV30 and TRBJ1-1, with 7 bases that match TRBD1. V lost 2 bases to trimming and J lost 3 bases; unmatched junction nucleotides: 3. Per germline, CDR1 GTSNPN and CDR2 SVGIG (reference sequence). This CDR3 is 13 amino acids long. The full variable domain, rest sourced from reference TRBV30 and TRBJ1-1, is SQTIHQWPATLVQPVGSPLSLECTVEGTSNPNLYWYRQAAGRGLQLLFYSVGIGQISSEVPQNLSASRPQDRQFILSSKKLLLSDSGFYLCAWSRGGHTEAFFGQGTRLTVV.

The chain carries TRBV6-5 and TRBJ2-3; maybe TRBD1 (5 bases). The V end was cut by 4 bases, the J end by 7 bases, with 9 bases between. This CDR3 comprises 12 residues. CDR1 and CDR2 from the germline V gene are MNHEY and SVGAGI. CDR3 sequence reads: CASSLNRNTQYF. The CDR3 coding sequence is TGTGCCAGCAGTTTAAACAGGAATACGCAGTATTTT.

The chain joins TRBV5-1 to TRBJ1-6, with D unresolved. The germline V and J ends were trimmed by 0 bases and 7 bases, with 20 bases remaining between them. There are 18 residues in the CDR3. Germline-derived CDR1 and CDR2 are SGHRS and YFSETQ. In nucleotides, the CDR3 is TGCGCCAGCAGCTTGGCCCTTGGCGGGCGGGCTGGCAATTCACCCCTCCACTTT. Translation: CASSLALGGRAGNSPLHF.

The chain has TRBV4-1 and TRBJ2-7; TRBD2 is a possible D gene (5 bases). Germline V gives CDR1 MGHRA, CDR2 YSYEKL. V was cut by 3 bases and J by 3 bases, with 18 bases left in between. This CDR3 is 16 amino acids long. CDR3 sequence: CASSHQPRQRDYEQYF. The CDR3 region has the DNA TGCGCCAGCAGCCACCAGCCGCGGCAGAGGGACTACGAGCAGTACTTC.

V is TRBV9 and J is TRBJ2-1, with TRBD1 matching over 10 bases. The germline V gene encodes CDR1 SGDLS and CDR2 YYNGEE. V dropped 2 bases and J dropped 0; count of bases not matched to a gene: 8. The CDR3 is made up of 18 amino acids. CDR3 in amino acids: CASSVLDRGQSSYNEQFF. CDR3 DNA: TGTGCCAGCAGCGTGCTAGACAGGGGGCAAAGCTCCTACAATGAGCAGTTCTTC. The full variable domain, with the rest looked up from reference TRBV9 and TRBJ2-1, is DSGVTQTPKHLITATGQRVTLRCSPRSGDLSVYWYQQSLDQGLQFLIQYYNGEERAKGNILERFSAQQFPDLHSELNLSSLELGDSALYFCASSVLDRGQSSYNEQFFGPGTRLTVL.

This chain uses TRBV6-5 with TRBJ2-5; D is perhaps TRBD2 (6 bases). The V gene lost 6 bases and the J gene lost 1 base, with 12 bases spanning the gap. CDR1 is MNHEY, CDR2 SVGAGI, per germline. This CDR3 contains 14 residues. CDR3 loop: CASRQLAPQETQYF. The CDR3 coding sequence is TGTGCCAGCAGGCAACTAGCTCCCCAAGAGACCCAGTACTTC.

This rearrangement joins TRBV11-2 to TRBJ1-2; 7 nucleotides agree with TRBD1. The CDR3 runs to 15 residues. With 2 bases clipped from V and 8 bases from J, the junction kept 11 bases outside the gene matches. The germline gives CDR1 SGHAT, CDR2 FQNNGV. The CDR3 sequence: CASSLPRTGLVGYTF. In DNA form, the CDR3 reads TGTGCCAGCAGCTTACCTAGGACAGGCCTGGTCGGCTACACCTTC.

This chain uses TRBV6-6 with TRBJ2-1; D possibly corresponds to TRBD2 (5 bases). CDR1 and CDR2 (germline): MNHNY, SVGAGI (reference sequence). This CDR3 is 14 amino acids long. Trimming shortened V by 5 bases and J by 5 bases, and 13 bases separated the two germline ends. In DNA, the CDR3 is TGTGCCAGCAGTCACCTCGGGGAAAACAATGAGCAGTTCTTC. Translating gives CASSHLGENNEQFF.

The chain employs TRBV10-1 and TRBJ1-2; 10 bases fit TRBD1. The CDR3 is 15 amino acids. The V gene's germline CDR1 is WNHNN and CDR2 SYGVQD (reference sequence). The J segment lost 10 bases and the V segment lost 3 bases, leaving 11 bases of the junction unmatched. DNA for the CDR3: TGCGCCAGCAGTGAATATCCCCGGGACAGGGGCCACTACACCTTC. Its translation is CASSEYPRDRGHYTF.